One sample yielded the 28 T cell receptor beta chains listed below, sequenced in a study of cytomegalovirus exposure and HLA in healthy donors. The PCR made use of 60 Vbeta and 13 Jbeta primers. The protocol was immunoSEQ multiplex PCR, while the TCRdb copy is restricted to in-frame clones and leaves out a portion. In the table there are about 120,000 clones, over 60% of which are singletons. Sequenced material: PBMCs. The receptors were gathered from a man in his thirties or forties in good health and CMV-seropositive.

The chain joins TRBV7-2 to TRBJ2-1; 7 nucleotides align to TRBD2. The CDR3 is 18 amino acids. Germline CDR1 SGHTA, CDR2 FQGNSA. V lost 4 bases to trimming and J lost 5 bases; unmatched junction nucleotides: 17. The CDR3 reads CASSSPSRTSVPHNEQFF. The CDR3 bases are TGTGCCAGCAGCTCCCCCTCGAGAACTAGCGTACCTCACAATGAGCAGTTCTTC.

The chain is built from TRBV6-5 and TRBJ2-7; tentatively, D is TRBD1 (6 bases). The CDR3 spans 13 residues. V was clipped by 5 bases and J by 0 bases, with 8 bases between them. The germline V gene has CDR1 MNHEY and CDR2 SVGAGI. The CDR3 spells CASSRGISYEQYF. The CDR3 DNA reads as TGTGCCAGCAGTAGGGGGATCTCCTACGAGCAGTACTTC.

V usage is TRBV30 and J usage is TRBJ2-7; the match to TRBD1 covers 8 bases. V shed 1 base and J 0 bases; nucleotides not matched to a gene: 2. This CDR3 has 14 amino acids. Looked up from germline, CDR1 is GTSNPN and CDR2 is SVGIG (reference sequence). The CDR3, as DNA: TGTGCCTGGAGTGGGACAGGGCTCTCCTACGAGCAGTACTTC. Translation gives CAWSGTGLSYEQYF.

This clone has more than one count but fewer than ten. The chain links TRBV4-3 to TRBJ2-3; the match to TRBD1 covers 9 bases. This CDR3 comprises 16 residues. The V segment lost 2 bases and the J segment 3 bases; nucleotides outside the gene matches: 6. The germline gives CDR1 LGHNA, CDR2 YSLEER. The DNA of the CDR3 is TGCGCCAGCAGCCAACAACAGGGGGCGGGAACAGATACGCAGTATTTT. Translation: CASSQQQGAGTDTQYF.

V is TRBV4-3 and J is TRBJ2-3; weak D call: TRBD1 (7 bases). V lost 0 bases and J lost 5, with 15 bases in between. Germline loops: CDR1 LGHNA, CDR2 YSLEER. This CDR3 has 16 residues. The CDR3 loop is CASSQEQGGFIDTQYF. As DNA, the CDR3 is TGCGCCAGCAGCCAAGAGCAGGGGGGTTTTATAGATACGCAGTATTTT.

The CDR3 sequence is CASGLAQGSPTGELFF. In DNA form, the CDR3 reads TGTGCTAGTGGTTTGGCACAGGGATCTCCAACCGGGGAGCTGTTTTTT. The chain has TRBV12-5 and TRBJ2-2; maybe TRBD1 (6 bases). Deletions cut 1 base from V and 5 bases from J, with 14 bases between. Germline CDR1 reads LGHNT; CDR2 reads FRNRAP. The CDR3 runs 16 residues.

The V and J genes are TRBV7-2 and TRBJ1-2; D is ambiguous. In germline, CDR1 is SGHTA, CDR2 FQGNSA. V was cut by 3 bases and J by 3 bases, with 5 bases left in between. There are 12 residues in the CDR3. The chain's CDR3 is CASSFTDYGYTF. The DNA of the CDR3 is TGTGCCAGCAGCTTCACAGACTATGGCTACACCTTC. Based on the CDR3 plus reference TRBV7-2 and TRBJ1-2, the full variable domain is GAGVSQSPSNKVTEKGKDVELRCDPISGHTALYWYRQSLGQGLEFLIYFQGNSAPDKSGLPSDRFSAERTGGSVSTLTIQRTQQEDSAVYLCASSFTDYGYTFGSGTRLTVV.

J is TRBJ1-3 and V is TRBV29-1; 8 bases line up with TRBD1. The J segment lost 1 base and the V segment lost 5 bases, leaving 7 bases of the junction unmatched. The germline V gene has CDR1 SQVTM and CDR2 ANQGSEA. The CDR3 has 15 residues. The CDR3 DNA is TGCAGCGTTTACGGACAGGGAATGTCTGGAAACACCATATATTTT. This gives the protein CSVYGQGMSGNTIYF.

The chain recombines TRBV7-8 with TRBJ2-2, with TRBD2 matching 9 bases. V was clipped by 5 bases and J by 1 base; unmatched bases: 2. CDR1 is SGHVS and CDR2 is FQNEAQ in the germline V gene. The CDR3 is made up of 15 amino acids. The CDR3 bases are TGTGCCAGCAGCGCGACTAGCGGGAACACCGGGGAGCTGTTTTTT. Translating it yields CASSATSGNTGELFF.

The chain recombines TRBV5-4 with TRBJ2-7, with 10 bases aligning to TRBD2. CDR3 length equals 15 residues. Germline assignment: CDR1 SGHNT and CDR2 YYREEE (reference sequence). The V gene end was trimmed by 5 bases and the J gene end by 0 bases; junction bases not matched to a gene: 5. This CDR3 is CASRTSGLSSYEQYF. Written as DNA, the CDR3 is TGTGCCAGCAGGACTAGCGGGCTGAGCTCCTACGAGCAGTACTTC.

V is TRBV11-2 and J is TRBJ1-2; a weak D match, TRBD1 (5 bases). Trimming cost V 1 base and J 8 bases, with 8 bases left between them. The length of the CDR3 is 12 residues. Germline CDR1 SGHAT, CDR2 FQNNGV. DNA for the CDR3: TGTGCCAGCAGCTTAGTGGGGCGGGGCTACACCTTC. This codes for CASSLVGRGYTF.

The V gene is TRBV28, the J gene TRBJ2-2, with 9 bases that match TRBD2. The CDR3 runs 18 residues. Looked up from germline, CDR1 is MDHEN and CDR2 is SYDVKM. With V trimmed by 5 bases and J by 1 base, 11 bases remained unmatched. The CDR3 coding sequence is TGTGCCAGCAGTACCCTAGCGGGGAAAATTGAGAACACCGGGGAGCTGTTTTTT. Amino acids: CASSTLAGKIENTGELFF.

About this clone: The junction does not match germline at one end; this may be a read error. In nucleotides, the CDR3 is TGTGCCAGCAGCTCAAACCTGGGGCCAAACAGTCAGTACTTC. This translates into CASSSNLGPNSQYF. The rearrangement uses TRBV11-2 and TRBJ2-4, with D tentatively TRBD1 (5 bases). Germline-derived CDR1 and CDR2 are SGHAT and FQNNGV. The CDR3 contains 14 residues.

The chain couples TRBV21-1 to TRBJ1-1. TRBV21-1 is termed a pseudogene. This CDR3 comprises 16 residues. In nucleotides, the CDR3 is TGTGCCAGCAGCAAATCGGTGAACGCATGGAACACTGAAGCTTTCTTT. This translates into CASSKSVNAWNTEAFF.

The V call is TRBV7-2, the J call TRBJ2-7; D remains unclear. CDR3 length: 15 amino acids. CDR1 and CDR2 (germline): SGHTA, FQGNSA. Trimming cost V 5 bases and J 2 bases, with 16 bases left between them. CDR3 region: CASSPGFTVTYEQYF. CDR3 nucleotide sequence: TGTGCCAGCAGCCCGGGTTTCACCGTCACCTACGAGCAGTACTTC.

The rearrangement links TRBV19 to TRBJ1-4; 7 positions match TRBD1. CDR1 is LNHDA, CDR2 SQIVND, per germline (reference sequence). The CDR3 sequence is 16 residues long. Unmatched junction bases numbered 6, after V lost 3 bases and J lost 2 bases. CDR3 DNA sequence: TGTGCCAGTAGTATTAAGGACAGGCGTACTAATGAAAAACTGTTTTTT. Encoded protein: CASSIKDRRTNEKLFF.

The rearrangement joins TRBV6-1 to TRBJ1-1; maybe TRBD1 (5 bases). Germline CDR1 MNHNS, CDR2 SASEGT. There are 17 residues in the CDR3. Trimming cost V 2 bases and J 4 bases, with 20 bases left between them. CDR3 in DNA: TGTGCCAGCAGTGAAAATCCCCCAGGGTTTGTTGTCACTGAAGCTTTCTTT. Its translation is CASSENPPGFVVTEAFF.

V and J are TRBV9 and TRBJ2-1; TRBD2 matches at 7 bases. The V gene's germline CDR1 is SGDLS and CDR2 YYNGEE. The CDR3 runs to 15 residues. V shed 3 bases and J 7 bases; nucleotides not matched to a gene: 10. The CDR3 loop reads CASSAHGGTGNEQFF. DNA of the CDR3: TGTGCCAGCAGCGCCCACGGGGGGACGGGGAATGAGCAGTTCTTC.

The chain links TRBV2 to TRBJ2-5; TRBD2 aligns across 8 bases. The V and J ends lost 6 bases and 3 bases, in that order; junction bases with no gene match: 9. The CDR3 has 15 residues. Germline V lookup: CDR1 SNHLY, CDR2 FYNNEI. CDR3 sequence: CASSSRAAGEETQYF. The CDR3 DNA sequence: TGTGCCAGCAGCTCACGAGCAGCGGGAGAAGAGACCCAGTACTTC.

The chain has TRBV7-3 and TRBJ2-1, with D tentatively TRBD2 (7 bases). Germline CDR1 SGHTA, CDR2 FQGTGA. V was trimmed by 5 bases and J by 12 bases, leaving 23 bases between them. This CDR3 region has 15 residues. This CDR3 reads CASSPSSTGRGGQFF. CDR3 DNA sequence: TGTGCCAGCAGCCCCTCCTCGACGGGAAGGGGGGGGCAGTTCTTC. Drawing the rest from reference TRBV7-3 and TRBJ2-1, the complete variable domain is GAGVSQTPSNKVTEKGKYVELRCDPISGHTALYWYRQSLGQGPEFLIYFQGTGAADDSGLPNDRFFAVRPEGSVSTLKIQRTERGDSAVYLCASSPSSTGRGGQFFGPGTRLTVL.

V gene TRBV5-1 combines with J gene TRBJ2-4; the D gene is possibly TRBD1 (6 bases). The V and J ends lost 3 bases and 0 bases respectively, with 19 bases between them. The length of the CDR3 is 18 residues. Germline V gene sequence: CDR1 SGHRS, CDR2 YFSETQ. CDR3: CASSWGRGVTLAKNIQYF. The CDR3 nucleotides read TGCGCCAGCAGCTGGGGCAGGGGCGTTACGTTAGCCAAAAACATTCAGTACTTC.

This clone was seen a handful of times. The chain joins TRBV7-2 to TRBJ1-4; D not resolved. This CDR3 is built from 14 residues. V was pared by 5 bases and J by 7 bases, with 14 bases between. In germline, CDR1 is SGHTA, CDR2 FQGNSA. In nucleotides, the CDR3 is TGTGCCAGCAGCCCTAGACTCGGTACTGAAAAACTGTTTTTT. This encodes CASSPRLGTEKLFF.

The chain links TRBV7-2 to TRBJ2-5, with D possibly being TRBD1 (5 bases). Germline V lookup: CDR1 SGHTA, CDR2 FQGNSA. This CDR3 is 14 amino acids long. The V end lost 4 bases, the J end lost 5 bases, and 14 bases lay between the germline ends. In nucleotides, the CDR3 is TGTGCCAGCAGCTCAAGACAGATGCGGGAGACCCAGTACTTC. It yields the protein CASSSRQMRETQYF.

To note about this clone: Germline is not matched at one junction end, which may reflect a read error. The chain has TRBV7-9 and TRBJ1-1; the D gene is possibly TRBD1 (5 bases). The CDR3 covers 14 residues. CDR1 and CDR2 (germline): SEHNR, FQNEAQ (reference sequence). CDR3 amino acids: CSSSLYDSTTEAFF. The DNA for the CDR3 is TGTTCCAGCAGCTTGTATGACAGTACCACTGAAGCTTTCTTT.

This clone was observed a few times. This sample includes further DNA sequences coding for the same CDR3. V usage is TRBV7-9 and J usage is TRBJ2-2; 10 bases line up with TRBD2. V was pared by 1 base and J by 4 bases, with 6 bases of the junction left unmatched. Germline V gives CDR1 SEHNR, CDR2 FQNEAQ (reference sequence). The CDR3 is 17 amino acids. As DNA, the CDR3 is TGTGCCAGCAGCTTAGGTAGCGGGGGGCGCTTCACCGGGGAGCTGTTTTTT. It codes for CASSLGSGGRFTGELFF. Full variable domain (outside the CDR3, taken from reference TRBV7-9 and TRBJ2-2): DTGVSQNPRHKITKRGQNVTFRCDPISEHNRLYWYRQTLGQGPEFLTYFQNEAQLEKSRLLSDRFSAERPKGSFSTLEIQRTEQGDSAMYLCASSLGSGGRFTGELFFGEGSRLTVL.

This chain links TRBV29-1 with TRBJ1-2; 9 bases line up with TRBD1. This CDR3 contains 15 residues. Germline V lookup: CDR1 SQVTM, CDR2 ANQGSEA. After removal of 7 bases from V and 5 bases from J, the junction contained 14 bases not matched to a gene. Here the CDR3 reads CSGMPQTGGSYGYTF. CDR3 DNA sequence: TGCAGCGGGATGCCGCAGACAGGGGGTTCATATGGCTACACCTTC.

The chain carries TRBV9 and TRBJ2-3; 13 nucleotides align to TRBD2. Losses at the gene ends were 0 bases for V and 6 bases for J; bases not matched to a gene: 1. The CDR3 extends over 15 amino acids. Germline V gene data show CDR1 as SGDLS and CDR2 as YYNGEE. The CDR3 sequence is CASSVGTSGSDTQYF. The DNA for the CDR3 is TGTGCCAGCAGCGTAGGGACTAGCGGGAGTGATACGCAGTATTTT.

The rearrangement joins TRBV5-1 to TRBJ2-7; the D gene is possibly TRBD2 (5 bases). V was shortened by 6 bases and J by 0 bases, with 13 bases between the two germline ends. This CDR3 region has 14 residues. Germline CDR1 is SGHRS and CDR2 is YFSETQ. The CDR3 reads CASNVGVNSYEQYF. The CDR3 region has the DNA TGCGCCAGCAATGTCGGGGTCAACTCCTACGAGCAGTACTTC.